Following are 5 T cell receptor beta chains from one sample sequenced in a study of blood T cell repertoires in COVID-19. Produced via immunoSEQ multiplex PCR; TCRdb's table is partial and in-frame only. The sample records some 290,000 clones, 88% being singletons. Sequencing input: peripheral blood. The source of these receptors is a woman aged 25 to 45 with COVID-19, enrolled during active disease.

This clone was detected once. The identical CDR3 is also encoded by other nucleotide sequences in the sample. The rearrangement links TRBV2 to TRBJ1-5; no reliable D call. The V end lost 2 bases, the J end lost 0 bases, and 8 bases lay between the germline ends. The CDR3 is 15 amino acids. Per germline, CDR1 SNHLY and CDR2 FYNNEI. The CDR3 loop reads CASSEPGYSNQPQHF. In DNA form, the CDR3 reads TGTGCCAGCAGTGAACCGGGTTATAGCAATCAGCCCCAGCATTTT.

This clone was observed a single time. The CDR3 DNA reads as TGTGCCAGCAGCCATCTAGCCTCTGGGGCCAACGTCCTGACTTTC. Its protein product is CASSHLASGANVLTF. The chain links TRBV14 to TRBJ2-6; D is possibly TRBD2 (5 bases). The germline V and J ends were trimmed by 3 bases and 0 bases, with 6 bases remaining between them. The CDR3 loop spans 15 amino acids. Germline CDR1 is SGHDN and CDR2 is FVKESK.

This rearrangement joins TRBV24-1 to TRBJ2-1, with D possibly being TRBD2 (6 bases). Germline V CDR1 and CDR2: KGHDR, SFDVKD. The CDR3 spans 16 residues. Trimming shortened V by 4 bases and J by 2 bases, and 14 bases separated the two germline ends. CDR3 DNA sequence: TGTGCCACCAGTGACCATAGCGGAGGGGCCTACAATGAGCAGTTCTTC. Protein: CATSDHSGGAYNEQFF.

The CDR3 DNA sequence: TGTGCCAGCAGCTTACTCGGGACAGTTAATGAAAAACTGTTTTTT. Protein product: CASSLLGTVNEKLFF. The gene calls are TRBV7-2 and TRBJ1-4, with 7 bases aligning to TRBD1. CDR3 length: 15 amino acids. Trimming at V came to 2 bases and at J to 4 bases, leaving 4 bases not matched to a gene. The germline CDR1 and CDR2 sequences are SGHTA and FQGNSA.

The gene calls are TRBV7-9 and TRBJ2-7, with TRBD1 matching 7 bases. The CDR3 sequence is 11 residues long. CDR1 and CDR2 (germline): SEHNR, FQNEAQ (reference sequence). V lost 11 bases to trimming and J lost 0 bases; unmatched junction nucleotides: 1. In nucleotides, the CDR3 is TGTGCCGGACAGGTCTCCTACGAGCAGTACTTC. Residues: CAGQVSYEQYF.